Included here is one T cell receptor (beta chain) sequence, with context. The antigen is not known. 60 Vbeta and 13 Jbeta primers were used in PCR. The repertoire was sequenced with immunoSEQ multiplex PCR; TCRdb's copy has only in-frame clones and lacks some. Of about 160,000 clones in the sample, 80% were seen once. The sample belongs to a study of cytomegalovirus exposure and HLA in healthy donors. General study points: The investigators catalogued 150 to 200 TCR beta chains as cytomegalovirus-associated. Confirmation was obtained in vitro that a few CMV-associated chains are specific for CMV antigens. In a later analysis, TCR beta V- and J-gene trimming was associated with a missense DCLRE1C variant.

The CDR3 has 18 amino acids. V dropped 4 bases and J dropped 0 bases, with 17 bases sitting between them. The germline V gene has CDR1 SGHNT and CDR2 YYREEE (reference sequence). The chain employs TRBV5-4 and TRBJ2-6; maybe TRBD1 (6 bases). This TCR was sampled from a male donor in good health and CMV-seropositive. What was sequenced was PBMCs. In DNA form, the CDR3 reads TGTGCCAGCAGCAATCCTGGGGACATTAGCTCTGGGGCCAACGTCCTGACTTTC. Its protein product is CASSNPGDISSGANVLTF. Supplemented by reference TRBV5-4 and TRBJ2-6, the full variable domain reads ETGVTQSPTHLIKTRGQQVTLRCSSQSGHNTVSWYQQALGQGPQFIFQYYREEENGRGNFPPRFSGLQFPNYSSELNVNALELDDSALYLCASSNPGDISSGANVLTFGAGSRLTVL.